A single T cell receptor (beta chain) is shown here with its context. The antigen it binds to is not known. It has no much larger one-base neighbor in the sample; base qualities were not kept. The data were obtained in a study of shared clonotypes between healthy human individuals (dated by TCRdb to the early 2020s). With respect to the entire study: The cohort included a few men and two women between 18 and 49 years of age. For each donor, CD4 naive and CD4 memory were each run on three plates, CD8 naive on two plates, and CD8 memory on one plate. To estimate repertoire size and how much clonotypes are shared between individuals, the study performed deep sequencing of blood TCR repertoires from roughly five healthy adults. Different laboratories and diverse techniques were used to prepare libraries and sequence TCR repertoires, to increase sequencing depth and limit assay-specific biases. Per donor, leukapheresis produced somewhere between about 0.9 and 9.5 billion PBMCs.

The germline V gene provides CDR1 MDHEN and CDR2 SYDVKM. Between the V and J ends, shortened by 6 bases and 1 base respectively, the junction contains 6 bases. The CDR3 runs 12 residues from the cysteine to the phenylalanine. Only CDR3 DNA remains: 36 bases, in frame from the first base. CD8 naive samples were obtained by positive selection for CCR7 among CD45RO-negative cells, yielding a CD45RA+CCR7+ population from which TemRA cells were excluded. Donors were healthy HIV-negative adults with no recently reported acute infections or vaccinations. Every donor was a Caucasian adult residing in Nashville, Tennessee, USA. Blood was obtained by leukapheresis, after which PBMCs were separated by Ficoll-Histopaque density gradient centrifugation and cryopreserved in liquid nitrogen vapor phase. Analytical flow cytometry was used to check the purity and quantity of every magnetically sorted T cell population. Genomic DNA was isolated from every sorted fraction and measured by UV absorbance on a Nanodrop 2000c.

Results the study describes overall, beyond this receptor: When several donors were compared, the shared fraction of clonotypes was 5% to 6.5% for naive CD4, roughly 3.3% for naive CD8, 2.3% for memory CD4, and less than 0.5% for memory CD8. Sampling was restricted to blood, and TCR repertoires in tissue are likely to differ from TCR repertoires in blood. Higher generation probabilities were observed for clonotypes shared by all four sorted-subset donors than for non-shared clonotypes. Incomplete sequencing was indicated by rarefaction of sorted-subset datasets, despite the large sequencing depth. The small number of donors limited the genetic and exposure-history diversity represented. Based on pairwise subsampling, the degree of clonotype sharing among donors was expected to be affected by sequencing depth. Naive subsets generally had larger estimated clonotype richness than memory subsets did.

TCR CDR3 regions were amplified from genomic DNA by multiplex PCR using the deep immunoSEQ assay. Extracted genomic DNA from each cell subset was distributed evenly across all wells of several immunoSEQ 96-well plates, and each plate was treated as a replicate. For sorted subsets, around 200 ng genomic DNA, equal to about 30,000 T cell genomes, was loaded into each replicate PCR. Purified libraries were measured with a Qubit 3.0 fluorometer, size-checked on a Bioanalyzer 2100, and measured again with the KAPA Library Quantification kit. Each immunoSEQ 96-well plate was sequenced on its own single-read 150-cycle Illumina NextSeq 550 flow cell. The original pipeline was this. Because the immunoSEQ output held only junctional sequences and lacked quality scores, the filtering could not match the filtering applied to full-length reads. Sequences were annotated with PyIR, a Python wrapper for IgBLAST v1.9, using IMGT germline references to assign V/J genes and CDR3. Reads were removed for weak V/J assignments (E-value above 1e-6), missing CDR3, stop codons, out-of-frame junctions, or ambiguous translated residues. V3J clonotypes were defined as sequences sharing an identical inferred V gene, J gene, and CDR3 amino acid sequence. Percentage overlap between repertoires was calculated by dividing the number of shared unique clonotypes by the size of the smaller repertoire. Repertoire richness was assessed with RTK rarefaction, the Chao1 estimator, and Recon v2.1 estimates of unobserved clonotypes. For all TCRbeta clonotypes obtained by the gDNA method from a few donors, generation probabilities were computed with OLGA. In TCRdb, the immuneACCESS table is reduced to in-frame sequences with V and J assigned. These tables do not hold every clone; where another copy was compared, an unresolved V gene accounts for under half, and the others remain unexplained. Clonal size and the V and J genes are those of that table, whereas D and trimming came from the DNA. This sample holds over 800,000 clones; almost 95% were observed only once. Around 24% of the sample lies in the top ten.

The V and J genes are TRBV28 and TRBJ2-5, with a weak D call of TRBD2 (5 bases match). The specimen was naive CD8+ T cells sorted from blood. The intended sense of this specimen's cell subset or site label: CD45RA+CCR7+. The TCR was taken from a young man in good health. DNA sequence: TGTGCCAGCAGAGGGAGCCAAGAGACCCAGTACTTC. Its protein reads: CASRGSQETQYF.